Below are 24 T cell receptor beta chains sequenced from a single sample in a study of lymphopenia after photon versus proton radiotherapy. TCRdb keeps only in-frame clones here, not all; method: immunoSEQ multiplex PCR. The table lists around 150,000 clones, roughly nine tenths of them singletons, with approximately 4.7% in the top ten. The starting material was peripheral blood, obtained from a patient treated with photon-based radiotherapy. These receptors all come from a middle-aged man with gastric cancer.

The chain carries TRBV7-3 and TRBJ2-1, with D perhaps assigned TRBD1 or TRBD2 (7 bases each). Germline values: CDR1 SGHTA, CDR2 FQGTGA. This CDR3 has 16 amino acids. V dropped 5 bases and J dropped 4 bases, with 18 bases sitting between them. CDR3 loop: CASSPQGGTGYNEQFF. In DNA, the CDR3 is TGTGCCAGCAGCCCCCAGGGGGGGACGGGATACAATGAGCAGTTCTTC.

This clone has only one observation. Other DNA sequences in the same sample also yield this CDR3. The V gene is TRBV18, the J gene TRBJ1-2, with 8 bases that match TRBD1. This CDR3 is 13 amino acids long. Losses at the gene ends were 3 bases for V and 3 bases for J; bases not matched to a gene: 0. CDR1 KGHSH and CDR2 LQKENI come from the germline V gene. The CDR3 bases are TGTGCCAGCTCACCGGACAGGGACTATGGCTACACCTTC. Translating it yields CASSPDRDYGYTF.

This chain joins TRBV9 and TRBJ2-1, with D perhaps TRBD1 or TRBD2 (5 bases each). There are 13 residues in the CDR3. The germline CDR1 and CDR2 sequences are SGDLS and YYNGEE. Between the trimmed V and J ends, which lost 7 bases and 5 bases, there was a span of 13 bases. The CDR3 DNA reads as TGTGCCAGCTCCGGGACCTTTGACAATGAGCAGTTCTTC. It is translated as CASSGTFDNEQFF. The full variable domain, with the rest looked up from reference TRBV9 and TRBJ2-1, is DSGVTQTPKHLITATGQRVTLRCSPRSGDLSVYWYQQSLDQGLQFLIQYYNGEERAKGNILERFSAQQFPDLHSELNLSSLELGDSALYFCASSGTFDNEQFFGPGTRLTVL.

The CDR3 loop reads CASSLGQIYGNEQFF. The CDR3 DNA is TGTGCCAGCAGCCTCGGACAGATTTACGGGAATGAGCAGTTCTTC. V gene TRBV14 combines with J gene TRBJ2-1; a weak D match, TRBD1 (6 bases). From germline, CDR1 is SGHDN and CDR2 FVKESK. CDR3 size: 15 residues. With 4 bases removed from V and 7 bases from J, the gap between germline ends came to 17 bases.

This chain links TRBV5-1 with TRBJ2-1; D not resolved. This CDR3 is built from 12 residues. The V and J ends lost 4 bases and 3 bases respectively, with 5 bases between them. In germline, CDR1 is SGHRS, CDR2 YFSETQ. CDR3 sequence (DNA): TGCGCCAGCAGCACCGACTACAATGAGCAGTTCTTC. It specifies CASSTDYNEQFF.

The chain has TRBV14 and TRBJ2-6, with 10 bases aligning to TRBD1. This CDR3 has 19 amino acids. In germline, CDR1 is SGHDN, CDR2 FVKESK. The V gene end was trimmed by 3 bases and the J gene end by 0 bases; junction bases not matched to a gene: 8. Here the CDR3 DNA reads TGTGCCAGCAGCCAGGGGACAGGGGCCTTTAGCTCTGGGGCCAACGTCCTGACTTTC. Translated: CASSQGTGAFSSGANVLTF. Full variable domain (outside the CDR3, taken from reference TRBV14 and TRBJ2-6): EAGVTQFPSHSVIEKGQTVTLRCDPISGHDNLYWYRRVMGKEIKFLLHFVKESKQDESGMPNNRFLAERTGGTYSTLKVQPAELEDSGVYFCASSQGTGAFSSGANVLTFGAGSRLTVL.

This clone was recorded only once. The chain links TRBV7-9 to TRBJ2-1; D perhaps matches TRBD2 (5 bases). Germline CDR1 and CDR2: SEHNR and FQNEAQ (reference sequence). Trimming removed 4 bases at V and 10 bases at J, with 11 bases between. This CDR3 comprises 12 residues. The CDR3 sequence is CASSSNSGEQFF. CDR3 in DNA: TGTGCCAGCAGCTCGAACAGCGGCGAGCAGTTCTTC.

CDR3 bases: TGTGCCAGCTCACCAATAGCGGGAGAGGGCACCGGGGAGCTGTTTTTT. Translated: CASSPIAGEGTGELFF. This sequence joins TRBV18 and TRBJ2-2, with 9 bases that match TRBD2. Per germline, CDR1 KGHSH and CDR2 LQKENI. The V and J ends lost 2 bases and 4 bases, in that order; junction bases with no gene match: 5. The CDR3 spans 16 residues.

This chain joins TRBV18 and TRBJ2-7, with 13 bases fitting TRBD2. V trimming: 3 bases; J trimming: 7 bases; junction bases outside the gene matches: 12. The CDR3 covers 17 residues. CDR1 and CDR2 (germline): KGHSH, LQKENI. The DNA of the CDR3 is TGTGCCAGCTCACCTTCACTAGCGGGAGGGTTCGGGCTTGAGCAGTACTTC. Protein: CASSPSLAGGFGLEQYF.

CDR3 region: CASSLEPLAGRRSYNEQFF. The CDR3 coding sequence is TGTGCCAGTAGTCTCGAACCACTAGCGGGGAGGAGGTCCTACAATGAGCAGTTCTTC. V usage is TRBV19 and J usage is TRBJ2-1; TRBD2 agrees at 10 bases. The CDR3 has 19 amino acids. V gave up 5 bases and J gave up 1 base; unmatched junction bases: 14. The V gene's germline CDR1 is LNHDA and CDR2 SQIVND (reference sequence). The entire variable domain, with the rest obtained from reference TRBV19 and TRBJ2-1, is as follows: DGGITQSPKYLFRKEGQNVTLSCEQNLNHDAMYWYRQDPGQGLRLIYYSQIVNDFQKGDIAEGYSVSREKKESFPLTVTSAQKNPTAFYLCASSLEPLAGRRSYNEQFFGPGTRLTVL.

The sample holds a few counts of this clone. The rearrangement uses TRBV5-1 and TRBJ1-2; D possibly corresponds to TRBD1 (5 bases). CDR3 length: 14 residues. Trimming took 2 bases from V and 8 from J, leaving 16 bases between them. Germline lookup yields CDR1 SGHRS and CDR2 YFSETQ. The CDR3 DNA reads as TGCGCCAGCAGCTTAGCAGGGAAAGTGGAGGGCTACACCTTC. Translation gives CASSLAGKVEGYTF.

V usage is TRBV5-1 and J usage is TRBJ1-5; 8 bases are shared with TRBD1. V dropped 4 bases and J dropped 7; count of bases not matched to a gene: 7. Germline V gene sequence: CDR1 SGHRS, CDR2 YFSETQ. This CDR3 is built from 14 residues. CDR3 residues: CASSPGQGKQPQHF. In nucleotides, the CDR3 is TGCGCCAGCAGCCCAGGACAGGGTAAACAGCCCCAGCATTTT.

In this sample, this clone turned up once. The CDR3 DNA sequence: TGTGCCTGGACCGCTGGACAGGGGTCATTTGAGGCTTTCTTT. It encodes CAWTAGQGSFEAFF. The genes are TRBV30 and TRBJ1-1, with 9 positions matching TRBD1. The germline V gene has CDR1 GTSNPN and CDR2 SVGIG (reference sequence). The CDR3 is 14 amino acids. The V gene end was trimmed by 4 bases and the J gene end by 11 bases; junction bases not matched to a gene: 14.

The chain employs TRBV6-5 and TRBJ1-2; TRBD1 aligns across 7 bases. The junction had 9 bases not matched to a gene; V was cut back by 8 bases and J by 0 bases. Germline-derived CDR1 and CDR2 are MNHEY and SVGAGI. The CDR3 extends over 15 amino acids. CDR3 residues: CASGGFTGANYGYTF. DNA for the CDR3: TGTGCCAGCGGGGGGTTTACAGGGGCTAACTATGGCTACACCTTC.

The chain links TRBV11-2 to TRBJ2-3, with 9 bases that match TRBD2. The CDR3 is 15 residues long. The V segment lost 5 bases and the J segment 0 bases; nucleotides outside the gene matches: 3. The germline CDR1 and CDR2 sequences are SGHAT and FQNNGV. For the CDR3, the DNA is TGTGCCAGCAGCCCGACTAGCGGTAGCACAGATACGCAGTATTTT. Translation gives CASSPTSGSTDTQYF.

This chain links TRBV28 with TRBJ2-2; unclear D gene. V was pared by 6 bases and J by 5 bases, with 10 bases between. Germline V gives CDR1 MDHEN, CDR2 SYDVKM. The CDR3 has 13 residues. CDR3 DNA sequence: TGTGCCAGCAGCTGGACCCGGACCGGGGAGCTGTTTTTT. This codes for CASSWTRTGELFF.

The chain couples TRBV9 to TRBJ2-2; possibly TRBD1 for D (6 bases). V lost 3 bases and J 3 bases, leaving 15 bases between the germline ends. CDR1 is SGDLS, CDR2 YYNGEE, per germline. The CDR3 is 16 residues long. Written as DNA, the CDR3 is TGTGCCAGCAGCGACTCCGGGACAATGGACACCGGGGAGCTGTTTTTT. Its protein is CASSDSGTMDTGELFF.

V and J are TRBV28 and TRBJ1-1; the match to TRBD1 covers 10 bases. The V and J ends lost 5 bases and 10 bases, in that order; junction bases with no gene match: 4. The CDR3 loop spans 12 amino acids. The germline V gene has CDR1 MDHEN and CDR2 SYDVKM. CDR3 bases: TGTGCCAGCAGTCTAGACAGGGGGCGAGCTTTCTTT. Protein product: CASSLDRGRAFF.

The CDR3 DNA reads TGTGCCACCAGCAGGGCAGGGGGCCACCACGAGCAGTACTTC. Its protein product is CATSRAGGHHEQYF. This rearrangement joins TRBV15 to TRBJ2-7, with TRBD1 identical over 8 bases. The CDR3 is 14 residues long. Germline V gene sequence: CDR1 LNHNV, CDR2 YYDKDF (reference sequence). J was trimmed by 5 bases and V by 3 bases; bases with no gene match: 6.

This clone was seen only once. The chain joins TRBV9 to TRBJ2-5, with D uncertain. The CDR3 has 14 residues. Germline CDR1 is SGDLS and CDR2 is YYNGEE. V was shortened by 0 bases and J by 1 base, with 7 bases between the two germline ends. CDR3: CASSVASPQETQYF. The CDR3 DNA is TGTGCCAGCAGCGTAGCCAGCCCCCAAGAGACCCAGTACTTC. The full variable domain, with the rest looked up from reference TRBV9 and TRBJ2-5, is DSGVTQTPKHLITATGQRVTLRCSPRSGDLSVYWYQQSLDQGLQFLIQYYNGEERAKGNILERFSAQQFPDLHSELNLSSLELGDSALYFCASSVASPQETQYFGPGTRLLVL.

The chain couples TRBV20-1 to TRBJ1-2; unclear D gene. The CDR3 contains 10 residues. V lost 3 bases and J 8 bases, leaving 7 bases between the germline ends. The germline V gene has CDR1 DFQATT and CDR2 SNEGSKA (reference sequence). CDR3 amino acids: CSASPGGYTF. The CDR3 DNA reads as TGCAGTGCTAGTCCCGGCGGCTACACCTTC.

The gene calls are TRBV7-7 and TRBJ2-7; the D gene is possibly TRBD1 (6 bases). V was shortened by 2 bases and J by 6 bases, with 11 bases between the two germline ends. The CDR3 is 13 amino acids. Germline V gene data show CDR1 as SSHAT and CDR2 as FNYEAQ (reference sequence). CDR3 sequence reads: CASSLRQGGEQYF. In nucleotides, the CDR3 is TGTGCCAGCAGCTTACGTCAAGGGGGCGAGCAGTACTTC.

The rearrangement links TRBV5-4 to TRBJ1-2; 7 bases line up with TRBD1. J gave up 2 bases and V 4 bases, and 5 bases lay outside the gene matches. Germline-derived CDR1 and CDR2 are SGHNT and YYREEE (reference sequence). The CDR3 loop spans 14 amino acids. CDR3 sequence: CASSMSGGNYGYTF. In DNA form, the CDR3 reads TGTGCCAGCAGCATGTCAGGGGGGAACTATGGCTACACCTTC.

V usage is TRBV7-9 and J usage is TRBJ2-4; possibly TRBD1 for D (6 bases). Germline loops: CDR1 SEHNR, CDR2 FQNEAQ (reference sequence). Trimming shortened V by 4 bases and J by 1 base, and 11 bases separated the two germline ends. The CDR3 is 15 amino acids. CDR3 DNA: TGTGCCAGCAGCTCGTTCCAGGGGGCCAAAAACATTCAGTACTTC. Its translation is CASSSFQGAKNIQYF.